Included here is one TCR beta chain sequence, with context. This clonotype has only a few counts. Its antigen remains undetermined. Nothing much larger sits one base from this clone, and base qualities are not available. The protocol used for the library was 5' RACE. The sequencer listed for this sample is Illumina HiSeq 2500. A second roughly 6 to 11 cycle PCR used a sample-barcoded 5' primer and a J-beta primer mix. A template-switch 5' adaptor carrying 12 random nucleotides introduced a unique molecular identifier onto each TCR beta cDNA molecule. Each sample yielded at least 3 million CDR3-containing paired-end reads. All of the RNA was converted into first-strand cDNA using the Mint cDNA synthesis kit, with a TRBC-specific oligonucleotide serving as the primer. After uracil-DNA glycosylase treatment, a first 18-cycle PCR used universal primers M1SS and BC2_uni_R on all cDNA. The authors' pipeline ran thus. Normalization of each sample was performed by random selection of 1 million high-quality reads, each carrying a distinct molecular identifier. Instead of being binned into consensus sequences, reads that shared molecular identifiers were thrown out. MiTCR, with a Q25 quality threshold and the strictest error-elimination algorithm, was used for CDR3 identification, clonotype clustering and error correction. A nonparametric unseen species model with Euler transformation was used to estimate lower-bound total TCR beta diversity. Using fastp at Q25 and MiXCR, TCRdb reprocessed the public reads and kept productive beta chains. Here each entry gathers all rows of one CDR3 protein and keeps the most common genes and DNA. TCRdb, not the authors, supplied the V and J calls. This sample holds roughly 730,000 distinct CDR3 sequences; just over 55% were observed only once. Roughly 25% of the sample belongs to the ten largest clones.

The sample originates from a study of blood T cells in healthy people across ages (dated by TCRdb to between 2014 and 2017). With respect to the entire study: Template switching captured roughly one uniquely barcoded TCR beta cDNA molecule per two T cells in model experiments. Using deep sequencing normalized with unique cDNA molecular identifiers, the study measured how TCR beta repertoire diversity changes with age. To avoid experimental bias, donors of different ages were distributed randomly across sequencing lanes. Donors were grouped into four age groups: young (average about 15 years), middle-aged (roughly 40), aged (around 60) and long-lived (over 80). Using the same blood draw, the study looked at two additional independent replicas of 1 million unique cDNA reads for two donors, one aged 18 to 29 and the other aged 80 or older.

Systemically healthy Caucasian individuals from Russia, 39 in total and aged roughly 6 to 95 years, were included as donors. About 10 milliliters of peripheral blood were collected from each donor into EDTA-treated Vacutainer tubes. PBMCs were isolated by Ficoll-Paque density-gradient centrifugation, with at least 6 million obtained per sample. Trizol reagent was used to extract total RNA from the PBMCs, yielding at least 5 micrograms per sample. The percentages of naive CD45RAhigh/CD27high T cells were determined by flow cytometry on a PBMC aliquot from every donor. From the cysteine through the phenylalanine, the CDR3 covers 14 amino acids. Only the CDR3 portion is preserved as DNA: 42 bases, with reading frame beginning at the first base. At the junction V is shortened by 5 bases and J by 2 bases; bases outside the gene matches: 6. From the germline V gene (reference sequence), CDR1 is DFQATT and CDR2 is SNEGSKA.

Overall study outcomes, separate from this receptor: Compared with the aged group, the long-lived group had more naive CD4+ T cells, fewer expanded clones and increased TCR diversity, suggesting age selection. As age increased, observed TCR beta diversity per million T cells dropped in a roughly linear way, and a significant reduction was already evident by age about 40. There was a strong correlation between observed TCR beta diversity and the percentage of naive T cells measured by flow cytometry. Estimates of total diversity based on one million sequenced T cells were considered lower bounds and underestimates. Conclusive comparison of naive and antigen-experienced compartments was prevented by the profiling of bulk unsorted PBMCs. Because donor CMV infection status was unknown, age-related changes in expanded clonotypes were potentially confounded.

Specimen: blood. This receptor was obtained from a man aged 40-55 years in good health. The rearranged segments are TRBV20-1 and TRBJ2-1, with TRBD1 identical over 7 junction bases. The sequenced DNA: TGCAGTGCTTCGGGACAGAGACCCTACAATGAGCAGTTCTTC. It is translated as CSASGQRPYNEQFF.